Each of the 22 T cell receptor beta chains below was sequenced from the same sample in a study of T cell responses to AZD1222 COVID-19 vaccine. Profiled with immunoSEQ multiplex PCR; TCRdb holds only in-frame clones, not every one. The sample has around 120,000 clones; about 89% are singletons. This material consisted of peripheral blood, taken 28 days after the second AZD1222 dose. The receptors here all came from an adult who received the AZD1222 COVID-19 vaccine.

The J gene is TRBJ2-3, the V gene TRBV6-4; 8 positions agree with TRBD1. The CDR3 is 14 amino acids. V lost 0 bases to trimming and J lost 4 bases; unmatched junction nucleotides: 0. CDR1 and CDR2 from the germline V gene are MRHNA and SNTAGT. CDR3 DNA sequence: TGTGCCAGCAGTGACTCACAGGGGGCAGATACGCAGTATTTT. It translates to CASSDSQGADTQYF.

V is TRBV18 and J is TRBJ2-2; D may be TRBD2 (6 bases). The CDR3 runs 16 residues. With 3 bases removed from V and 6 bases from J, the gap between germline ends came to 17 bases. Germline V CDR1 and CDR2: KGHSH, LQKENI. CDR3 in amino acids: CASSPSSRGGAGELFF. Written as DNA, the CDR3 is TGTGCCAGCTCACCCTCCTCACGAGGAGGGGCCGGGGAGCTGTTTTTT.

The chain links TRBV28 to TRBJ1-2, with D unclear. V lost 8 bases to trimming and J lost 4 bases, with 23 bases between them. The germline gives CDR1 MDHEN, CDR2 SYDVKM. This CDR3 region has 16 residues. The CDR3 DNA reads TGTGCCAGCGCGAACCATGGGGAGGGCGCGGGCTATGGCTACACCTTC. This codes for CASANHGEGAGYGYTF.

This clone was recorded only once. V and J are TRBV19 and TRBJ1-5, with D perhaps matching TRBD1 (6 bases). The CDR3 is made up of 14 amino acids. V lost 3 bases, J lost 4 bases, and 10 bases lay in between. CDR1 LNHDA and CDR2 SQIVND come from the germline V gene (reference sequence). DNA of the CDR3: TGTGCCAGTAGTATCCGGGACATTAATCAGCCCCAGCATTTT. This encodes CASSIRDINQPQHF.

This sequence joins TRBV28 and TRBJ1-1; unclear D gene. This CDR3 spans 15 amino acids. Trimming cost V 6 bases and J 1 base, with 15 bases left between them. CDR1 MDHEN and CDR2 SYDVKM come from the germline V gene. In DNA form, the CDR3 reads TGTGCCAGCAGCCTCCGGGCAGGAGGGAACACTGAAGCTTTCTTT. This encodes CASSLRAGGNTEAFF. Full variable domain (remainder filled in from reference TRBV28 and TRBJ1-1): DVKVTQSSRYLVKRTGEKVFLECVQDMDHENMFWYRQDPGLGLRLIYFSYDVKMKEKGDIPEGYSVSREKKERFSLILESASTNQTSMYLCASSLRAGGNTEAFFGQGTRLTVV.

The rearrangement joins TRBV5-1 to TRBJ2-7; 7 positions match TRBD1. There are 13 residues in the CDR3. Germline loops: CDR1 SGHRS, CDR2 YFSETQ. V lost 3 bases and J lost 4; bases outside the gene matches: 4. The chain's CDR3 is CASSSTGEYEQYF. In DNA form, the CDR3 reads TGCGCCAGCAGCTCCACAGGGGAATACGAGCAGTACTTC. The variable domain in full, with the rest retrieved from reference TRBV5-1 and TRBJ2-7, is KAGVTQTPRYLIKTRGQQVTLSCSPISGHRSVSWYQQTPGQGLQFLFEYFSETQRNKGNFPGRFSGRQFSNSRSEMNVSTLELGDSALYLCASSSTGEYEQYFGPGTRLTVT.

The V gene is TRBV6-1, the J gene TRBJ1-5; 8 nucleotides align to TRBD1. Per germline, CDR1 MNHNS and CDR2 SASEGT. This CDR3 is 15 amino acids long. The J segment lost 7 bases and the V segment lost 3 bases, leaving 8 bases of the junction unmatched. The CDR3 here is CASSDDRGPSQPQHF. The CDR3 coding sequence is TGTGCCAGCAGTGACGACAGGGGCCCAAGCCAGCCCCAGCATTTT.

The chain combines TRBV3-1 (or the pseudogene TRBV3-2) with TRBJ2-2, with no clear D. This CDR3 region has 15 residues. CDR1 and CDR2 (germline): LGHDT, YNNKEL (reference sequence). V was trimmed by 0 bases and J by 6 bases, leaving 11 bases between them. DNA of the CDR3: TGTGCCAGCAGCCAAGATCAAGGCGGCGCCGGGGAGCTGTTTTTT. Translation gives CASSQDQGGAGELFF.

The chain employs TRBV4-1 and TRBJ2-7, with 7 positions matching TRBD1. The J segment lost 9 bases and the V segment lost 0 bases, leaving 11 bases of the junction unmatched. The germline gives CDR1 MGHRA, CDR2 YSYEKL. CDR3 length equals 15 residues. CDR3 DNA: TGCGCCAGCAGCCAAGATGGCAGGGGGAGTCTTGGGCAGTACTTC. Translating it yields CASSQDGRGSLGQYF.

V gene TRBV6-5 combines with J gene TRBJ1-1, with no clear D. The V end was cut by 2 bases, the J end by 0 bases, with 10 bases between. The CDR3 is 15 residues long. CDR1 is MNHEY and CDR2 is SVGAGI in the germline V gene. CDR3 sequence: CASSYSGDMNTEAFF. DNA of the CDR3: TGTGCCAGCAGTTACAGTGGAGACATGAACACTGAAGCTTTCTTT.

This rearrangement joins TRBV2 to TRBJ1-1; 9 nucleotides line up with TRBD1. The CDR3 runs 17 residues. Trimming at V came to 4 bases and at J to 3 bases, leaving 12 bases not matched to a gene. Germline lookup yields CDR1 SNHLY and CDR2 FYNNEI. The CDR3 DNA reads as TGTGCCAGCAGTGCGAACAGGGGGCCCAAAACGTACACTGAAGCTTTCTTT. Its translation: CASSANRGPKTYTEAFF. The full variable domain, completed using reference TRBV2 and TRBJ1-1, is EPEVTQTPSHQVTQMGQEVILRCVPISNHLYFYWYRQILGQKVEFLVSFYNNEISEKSEIFDDQFSVERPDGSNFTLKIRSTKLEDSAMYFCASSANRGPKTYTEAFFGQGTRLTVV.

The chain recombines TRBV5-8 with TRBJ1-5, with D tentatively TRBD1 (5 bases). The ends were cut back, 6 bases at V and 5 bases at J, with 18 bases in the middle. Looked up from germline, CDR1 is SGHTS and CDR2 is YDEGEE. The CDR3 extends over 15 amino acids. The CDR3 DNA reads TGTGCCAGCACCCTAAGGTACAGGAGGGATCAGCCCCAGCATTTT. The encoded protein is CASTLRYRRDQPQHF.

The chain is built from TRBV20-1 and TRBJ1-2; the match to TRBD1 covers 8 bases. Germline CDR1 reads DFQATT; CDR2 reads SNEGSKA (reference sequence). V was pared by 3 bases and J by 5 bases, with 5 bases of the junction left unmatched. The CDR3 has 13 amino acids. The CDR3 nucleotides are TGCAGTGCTAGTCCGACAGGGGATTATGGCTACACCTTC. It is translated as CSASPTGDYGYTF.

In this sample, this clone turned up a few times. The chain links TRBV28 to TRBJ1-1; TRBD1 is a possible D gene (5 bases). Trimming shortened V by 1 base and J by 0 bases, and 24 bases separated the two germline ends. The CDR3 covers 20 residues. CDR1 MDHEN and CDR2 SYDVKM come from the germline V gene. The CDR3 is CASSLYPGRLRGLMNTEAFF. CDR3 DNA sequence: TGTGCCAGCAGTTTATATCCTGGTAGGTTGAGGGGCTTAATGAACACTGAAGCTTTCTTT.

V usage is TRBV10-2 and J usage is TRBJ2-3, with TRBD1 matching 9 bases. V shed 6 bases and J 4 bases; nucleotides not matched to a gene: 2. CDR1 is WSHSY, CDR2 SAAADI, per germline. CDR3 length: 13 amino acids. The CDR3 spells CASSDRGADTQYF. CDR3 coding DNA: TGCGCCAGCAGCGACAGGGGGGCAGATACGCAGTATTTT.

The rearrangement uses TRBV27 and TRBJ1-2; 7 bases map to TRBD1. Per the germline V gene, CDR1 is MNHEY and CDR2 is SMNVEV (reference sequence). The CDR3 is made up of 15 amino acids. Losses at the gene ends were 2 bases for V and 4 bases for J; bases not matched to a gene: 7. CDR3 protein: CASSLRAGGGYGYTF. The CDR3 DNA sequence: TGTGCCAGCAGTTTAAGGGCAGGGGGGGGCTATGGCTACACCTTC.

V gene TRBV27 combines with J gene TRBJ2-7; D may match TRBD1 or TRBD2 (5 bases each). CDR1 MNHEY and CDR2 SMNVEV come from the germline V gene (reference sequence). Trimming pared 2 bases from V and 10 bases from J, leaving 18 bases between. The CDR3 length is 14 residues. The CDR3 is CASSLGDEYTAQYF. CDR3 bases: TGTGCCAGCAGTTTAGGGGACGAGTATACCGCCCAGTACTTC.

The CDR3 nucleotides read TGTGCCAGCAGTTCCGGGACAGGACCTTACGAGCAGTACTTC. It translates to CASSSGTGPYEQYF. This sequence joins TRBV28 and TRBJ2-7, with 8 bases fitting TRBD1. Germline V lookup: CDR1 MDHEN, CDR2 SYDVKM. J was trimmed by 4 bases and V by 4 bases; bases with no gene match: 6. The length of the CDR3 is 14 residues. Using reference TRBV28 and TRBJ2-7 for the parts outside the CDR3, the full variable domain is DVKVTQSSRYLVKRTGEKVFLECVQDMDHENMFWYRQDPGLGLRLIYFSYDVKMKEKGDIPEGYSVSREKKERFSLILESASTNQTSMYLCASSSGTGPYEQYFGPGTRLTVT.

The V and J genes are TRBV7-9 and TRBJ1-3; no clear D gene. In germline, CDR1 is SEHNR, CDR2 FQNEAQ (reference sequence). The CDR3 consists of 15 residues. Trimming took off 1 base at V and 2 bases at J, with 9 bases between the two ends. CDR3 DNA: TGTGCCAGCAGCTTAGACAGCGCCCCTGGAAACACCATATATTTT. Encoded protein: CASSLDSAPGNTIYF.

The V gene is TRBV18, the J gene TRBJ1-3; 7 bases are a match to TRBD1. In germline, CDR1 is KGHSH, CDR2 LQKENI. The ends lost 5 bases at V and 8 bases at J; junction bases unmatched: 6. The CDR3 is 13 residues long. CDR3 residues: CASSGNRGDTIYF. The CDR3 nucleotides are TGTGCCAGCTCAGGAAACAGGGGCGACACCATATATTTT.

The V gene is TRBV5-1, the J gene TRBJ2-3; 13 bases fit TRBD2. CDR1 SGHRS and CDR2 YFSETQ come from the germline V gene. The CDR3 consists of 17 residues. The V and J ends lost 3 bases and 8 bases, in that order; junction bases with no gene match: 12. This CDR3 reads CASSSGLAGVIEGTQYF. The CDR3 DNA sequence: TGCGCCAGCAGCTCCGGACTAGCGGGAGTTATTGAGGGTACGCAGTATTTT.

This sequence joins TRBV9 and TRBJ2-5; D not certain. The CDR3 length is 14 residues. V gave up 0 bases and J gave up 4 bases, with 10 bases separating them. In germline, CDR1 is SGDLS, CDR2 YYNGEE. In DNA, the CDR3 is TGTGCCAGCAGCGTAGATCTAAATGGAGAGACCCAGTACTTC. The encoded protein is CASSVDLNGETQYF.